This TCR beta chain was identified during a study of blood T cell repertoires in COVID-19. Study as a whole: Researchers got acute and convalescent COVID-19 samples from the United States, Italy and Spain. In each case, the material was cDNA or gDNA derived from T cells, B-cell-depleted T cells, or PBMCs.

The Seattle patients, enrolled during active infection, were followed longitudinally. The table lists this clone with a count of one. Germline V CDR1 and CDR2: PRHDT, FYEKMQ (reference sequence). V gave up 5 bases and J gave up 7 bases; unmatched junction bases: 9. This CDR3 region has 15 residues. The authors' processing: Estimates of nucleated cell counts were drawn from the amplification of reference gene primers. TCRdb's copy holds only in-frame clones and misses some; the assay was immunoSEQ multiplex PCR. The V and J calls and clone size were taken over from that table, and D and trimming were inferred from the DNA. The sample holds some 450,000 clones, approximately 90% seen once.

This TCR came from a young man with COVID-19, enrolled during active disease. Sequencing was performed on peripheral blood. The chain employs TRBV13 and TRBJ2-7, with 12 bases identical to TRBD2. The CDR3 reads CASSQSSSGRGEQYF. The CDR3 coding sequence is TGTGCCAGCAGCCAGTCCTCTAGCGGGAGGGGAGAGCAGTACTTC.